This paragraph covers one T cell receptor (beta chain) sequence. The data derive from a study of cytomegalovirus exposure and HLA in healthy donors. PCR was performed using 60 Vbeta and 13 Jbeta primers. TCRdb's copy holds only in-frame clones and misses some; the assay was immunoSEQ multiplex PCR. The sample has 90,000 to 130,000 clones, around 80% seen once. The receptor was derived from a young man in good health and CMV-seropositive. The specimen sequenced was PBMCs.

The CDR3 protein is CASGNGATEAFF. The DNA for the CDR3 is TGTGCTAGTGGGAATGGGGCTACTGAAGCTTTCTTT. The genes are TRBV12-5 and TRBJ1-1, with D perhaps matching TRBD1 (5 bases). CDR3 length: 12 amino acids. Germline values: CDR1 LGHNT, CDR2 FRNRAP. Trimming left V 6 bases short and J 5 bases short, with 10 bases between.